This T cell receptor beta chain was obtained from a study of T cell responses to AZD1222 COVID-19 vaccine. The data were produced by immunoSEQ multiplex PCR, yet TCRdb's version contains in-frame clones alone and is incomplete. The data hold 110,000 or so clones, with roughly 91% observed a single time. The CDR3 has 13 amino acids. V lost 4 bases and J lost 6, with 12 bases in between. Germline loops: CDR1 KGHSY, CDR2 FQNENV. Timing groups of about 4 and about 12 weeks for second doses were pooled. This receptor was obtained from an adult who received the AZD1222 COVID-19 vaccine. This chain connects TRBV16 to TRBJ1-1, with no clear D. The sequenced sample was peripheral blood, obtained 28 days after the second AZD1222 dose. The CDR3 nucleotides read TGTGCCAGCAGCCGCCCGGACGTCGCTGAAGCTTTCTTT. This translates into CASSRPDVAEAFF.